This T cell receptor (beta chain) was sequenced during a study of chemoradiotherapy in HPV16-positive cancers. General study results and limits: The functional HPV-specific definition rests on just a couple of HPV16-positive patients. Candidate HPV-specific clones and E7-related TCR motifs grew in tumor during treatment. HPV-responsive T-cell expansion during chemoradiotherapy was linked to improved recurrence-free survival in HPV16-positive patients.

Regarding this clone: Its antigen is still unknown.

Profiling relied on immunoSEQ multiplex PCR, and the TCRdb table lists in-frame clones only, not all of them. The data hold some 11,000 clones, with around 89% observed a single time. The germline V gene has CDR1 LNHDA and CDR2 SQIVND (reference sequence). Trimming removed 5 bases at V and 7 bases at J, with 14 bases between. The CDR3 contains 13 residues. Repeated repertoire sampling spanned the course of chemoradiotherapy. The chain carries TRBV19 and TRBJ2-5; D not certain. This material was acquired from a patient who underwent chemoradiotherapy. The receptor was isolated from a human donor with HPV-associated anogenital cancer. CDR3 coding DNA: TGTGCCAGTAGTGGCGCTTCCGCCGGGACCCAGTACTTC. Translation gives CASSGASAGTQYF. Filled out from reference TRBV19 and TRBJ2-5, the complete variable domain reads DGGITQSPKYLFRKEGQNVTLSCEQNLNHDAMYWYRQDPGQGLRLIYYSQIVNDFQKGDIAEGYSVSREKKESFPLTVTSAQKNPTAFYLCASSGASAGTQYFGPGTRLLVL.